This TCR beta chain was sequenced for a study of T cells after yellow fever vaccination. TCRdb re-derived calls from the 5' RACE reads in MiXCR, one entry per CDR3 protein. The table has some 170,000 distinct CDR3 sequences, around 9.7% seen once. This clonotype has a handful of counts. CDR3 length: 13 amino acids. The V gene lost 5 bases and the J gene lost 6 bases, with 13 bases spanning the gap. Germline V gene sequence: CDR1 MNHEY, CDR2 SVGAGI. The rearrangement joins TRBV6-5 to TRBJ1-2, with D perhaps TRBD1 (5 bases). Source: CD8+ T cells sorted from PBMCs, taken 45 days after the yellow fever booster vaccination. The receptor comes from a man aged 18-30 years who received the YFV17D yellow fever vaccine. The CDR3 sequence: CASSGSGTDGYTF. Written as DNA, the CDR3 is TGTGCCAGCAGTGGATCCGGGACGGATGGCTACACCTTC.